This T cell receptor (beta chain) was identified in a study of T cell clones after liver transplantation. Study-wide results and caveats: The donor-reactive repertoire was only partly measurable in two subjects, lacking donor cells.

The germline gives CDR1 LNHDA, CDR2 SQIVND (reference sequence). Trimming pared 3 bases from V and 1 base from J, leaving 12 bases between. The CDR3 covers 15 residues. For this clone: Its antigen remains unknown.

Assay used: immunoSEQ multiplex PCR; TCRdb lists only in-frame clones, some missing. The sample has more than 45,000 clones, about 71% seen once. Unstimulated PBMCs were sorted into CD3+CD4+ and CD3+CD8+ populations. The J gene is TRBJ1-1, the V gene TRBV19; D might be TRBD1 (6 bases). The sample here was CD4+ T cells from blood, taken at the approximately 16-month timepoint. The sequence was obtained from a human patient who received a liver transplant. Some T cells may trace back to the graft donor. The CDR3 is CASSMGGQRNTEAFF. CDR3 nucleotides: TGTGCCAGTAGTATGGGCGGACAGCGGAACACTGAAGCTTTCTTT.